This T cell receptor beta chain was profiled in a study of identical twins. Points from the study as a whole: Out-of-frame alpha sequences common to twins were enriched for low generation probability. Models underestimated out-of-frame TCR alpha sharing in monozygotic twins.

MiXCR was run by TCRdb on the 5' RACE reads, yielding one entry per CDR3 protein. The sample carries around 240,000 distinct CDR3 sequences, roughly 7% recorded once. The V segment lost 5 bases and the J segment 10 bases; nucleotides outside the gene matches: 3. The CDR3 contains 12 residues. This clonotype was found many times. Its cognate antigen is unknown. These records were also assigned to another study, of yellow fever vaccine responses in identical twins.

The sample was memory (CD45RO+) T cells sorted from blood. The chain is built from TRBV12-3 or TRBV12-4 and TRBJ2-3; 10 bases are shared with TRBD2. The receptor's source is a woman between 18 and 30 years old in good health. CDR3 loop: CASSPTSGSQYF. CDR3 nucleotide sequence: TGTGCCAGCAGTCCGACTAGCGGGTCGCAGTATTTT.